The 21 T cell receptor beta chains below come from one sample, sequenced in a study of cytomegalovirus exposure and HLA in healthy donors. It was with 60 Vbeta and 13 Jbeta primers that the PCR ran. The method was immunoSEQ multiplex PCR; TCRdb's version includes in-frame clones alone and lacks a portion of them. The data hold about 140,000 clones, with 88% observed a single time. The sequencing input was PBMCs. These receptors all come from a woman between 35 and 50 years old in good health and CMV-seronegative.

The rearrangement uses TRBV5-1 and TRBJ2-1; 8 positions agree with TRBD1. J was trimmed by 7 bases and V by 4 bases; bases with no gene match: 7. CDR3 length: 14 amino acids. Germline CDR1 and CDR2: SGHRS and YFSETQ. CDR3 nucleotides: TGCGCCAGCAGCCCGATGGGACAGGATAATGAGCAGTTCTTC. It specifies CASSPMGQDNEQFF.

This clone was detected only a few times. The CDR3 nucleotides are TGTGCCAGCAGTGAATCTGCCGACAGACCCTACGAGCAGTACTTC. Its protein product is CASSESADRPYEQYF. The chain combines TRBV25-1 with TRBJ2-7; weak D call: TRBD1 (5 bases). Trimming shortened V by 1 base and J by 2 bases, and 12 bases separated the two germline ends. Per germline, CDR1 MGHDK and CDR2 SYGVNS. CDR3 size: 15 residues.

As concerns this clone: The same CDR3 can be traced to other DNA sequences in this sample. The genes are TRBV5-4 and TRBJ2-1, with 7 bases aligning to TRBD2. V shed 0 bases, J shed 5 bases, and the junction held 11 bases outside the gene matches. CDR1 SGHNT and CDR2 YYREEE come from the germline V gene (reference sequence). CDR3 size: 17 residues. This CDR3 is CASSLGGGAGVNNEQFF. DNA of the CDR3: TGTGCCAGCAGCTTGGGCGGTGGGGCGGGAGTAAACAATGAGCAGTTCTTC. Together with reference TRBV5-4 and TRBJ2-1, the CDR3 gives the full variable domain: ETGVTQSPTHLIKTRGQQVTLRCSSQSGHNTVSWYQQALGQGPQFIFQYYREEENGRGNFPPRFSGLQFPNYSSELNVNALELDDSALYLCASSLGGGAGVNNEQFFGPGTRLTVL.

This clone was found a few times. This chain's CDR3 is CASSSRVGNQPQHF. Here the CDR3 DNA reads TGTGCCAGCAGCTCCAGGGTGGGCAATCAGCCCCAGCATTTT. This chain joins TRBV7-2 and TRBJ1-5, with D possibly matching TRBD1 (5 bases). CDR1 and CDR2 (germline): SGHTA, FQGNSA. Trimming pared 4 bases from V and 2 bases from J, leaving 9 bases between. There are 14 residues in the CDR3.

The chain couples TRBV7-7 to TRBJ2-1, with 12 bases aligning to TRBD2. V lost 5 bases, J lost 9 bases, and 5 bases stayed unmatched. Germline V gene data show CDR1 as SSHAT and CDR2 as FNYEAQ (reference sequence). This CDR3 has 14 amino acids. The CDR3 DNA is TGTGCCAGCAGCCCGGGACTAGCGGGTCCTGAGCAGTTCTTC. Its translation is CASSPGLAGPEQFF.

The DNA of the CDR3 is TGTGCCAGCTCACAGGGACAGGTGAATCAGCCCCAGCATTTT. Translated: CASSQGQVNQPQHF. This sequence joins TRBV18 and TRBJ1-5, with 8 bases lining up with TRBD1. Per the germline V gene, CDR1 is KGHSH and CDR2 is LQKENI. V lost 4 bases and J lost 4; bases outside the gene matches: 3. CDR3 length: 14 amino acids. Filled out from reference TRBV18 and TRBJ1-5, the complete variable domain reads NAGVMQNPRHLVRRRGQEARLRCSPMKGHSHVYWYRQLPEEGLKFMVYLQKENIIDESGMPKERFSAEFPKEGPSILRIQQVVRGDSAAYFCASSQGQVNQPQHFGDGTRLSIL.

The chain is built from TRBV11-2 and TRBJ2-7; 13 bases are a match to TRBD2. Trimming removed 3 bases from V and 6 bases from J; junction bases left unmatched: 14. The CDR3 contains 18 residues. Germline CDR1 SGHAT, CDR2 FQNNGV. CDR3 coding DNA: TGTGCCAGCAGCTTGGCGGGACTAGCGGGACGAAGGGCCCCCGAGCAGTACTTC. It yields the protein CASSLAGLAGRRAPEQYF.

This chain uses TRBV19 with TRBJ2-1; D gene unclear. CDR1 is LNHDA and CDR2 is SQIVND in the germline V gene (reference sequence). The V gene lost 0 bases and the J gene lost 4 bases, with 4 bases spanning the gap. The CDR3 runs to 13 residues. The CDR3 DNA reads as TGTGCCAGTAGTATAGATTATTACAATGAGCAGTTCTTC. It yields the protein CASSIDYYNEQFF. The variable domain in full, completed from reference TRBV19 and TRBJ2-1, reads DGGITQSPKYLFRKEGQNVTLSCEQNLNHDAMYWYRQDPGQGLRLIYYSQIVNDFQKGDIAEGYSVSREKKESFPLTVTSAQKNPTAFYLCASSIDYYNEQFFGPGTRLTVL.

V usage is TRBV9 and J usage is TRBJ2-3, with D tentatively TRBD2 (6 bases). Trimming removed 2 bases at V and 0 bases at J, with 13 bases between. The germline gives CDR1 SGDLS, CDR2 YYNGEE. The CDR3 extends over 16 amino acids. CDR3 DNA: TGTGCCAGCAGCGTCGCTGTTAGCGGAAGCACAGATACGCAGTATTTT. Its translation: CASSVAVSGSTDTQYF.

J is TRBJ2-1 and V is TRBV4-2; D remains ambiguous. Trimming took 0 bases from V and 7 from J, leaving 13 bases between them. The CDR3 loop spans 15 amino acids. The germline gives CDR1 LGHNA, CDR2 YNFKEQ. Written as DNA, the CDR3 is TGTGCCAGCAGCCAAGATCCGCAATGGCAGAATGAGCAGTTCTTC. Translation gives CASSQDPQWQNEQFF.

The CDR3 DNA reads as TGTGCCAGTAGTATAGGTAATCCCTACAATGAGCAGTTCTTC. This gives the protein CASSIGNPYNEQFF. This chain uses TRBV19 with TRBJ2-1; D is unclear. Trimming took off 1 base at V and 2 bases at J, with 6 bases between the two ends. Looked up from germline, CDR1 is LNHDA and CDR2 is SQIVND (reference sequence). The CDR3 has 14 residues. Drawing the rest from reference TRBV19 and TRBJ2-1, the complete variable domain is DGGITQSPKYLFRKEGQNVTLSCEQNLNHDAMYWYRQDPGQGLRLIYYSQIVNDFQKGDIAEGYSVSREKKESFPLTVTSAQKNPTAFYLCASSIGNPYNEQFFGPGTRLTVL.

This chain links TRBV19 with TRBJ2-5, with D perhaps TRBD1 (7 bases). V shed 5 bases and J shed 5 bases, with 18 bases lying between them. The CDR3 spans 15 residues. Looked up from germline, CDR1 is LNHDA and CDR2 is SQIVND (reference sequence). CDR3 DNA: TGTGCCAGTAGTGCGGGGAACAGGGGAACTGAGACCCAGTACTTC. Translating gives CASSAGNRGTETQYF. Using reference TRBV19 and TRBJ2-5 for the parts outside the CDR3, the full variable domain is DGGITQSPKYLFRKEGQNVTLSCEQNLNHDAMYWYRQDPGQGLRLIYYSQIVNDFQKGDIAEGYSVSREKKESFPLTVTSAQKNPTAFYLCASSAGNRGTETQYFGPGTRLLVL.

This clone was detected a few times. The rearrangement uses TRBV10-3 and TRBJ1-1; D is uncertain. The ends were cut back, 4 bases at V and 2 bases at J, with 8 bases in the middle. This CDR3 has 13 residues. Germline V CDR1 and CDR2: ENHRY, SYGVKD. The chain's CDR3 is CAISVLTNTEAFF. CDR3 coding DNA: TGTGCCATCAGTGTTCTTACAAACACTGAAGCTTTCTTT.

This clone was found a few times. The V gene is TRBV5-4, the J gene TRBJ2-7; 12 nucleotides align to TRBD2. Germline V lookup: CDR1 SGHNT, CDR2 YYREEE (reference sequence). V gave up 0 bases and J gave up 4 bases; unmatched junction bases: 5. The length of the CDR3 is 16 residues. The CDR3, as DNA: TGTGCCAGCAGCTTGGAACTAGCGGGAGGTCAGTACGAGCAGTACTTC. It encodes CASSLELAGGQYEQYF.

The CDR3 loop reads CASSHPSAGHNEQFF. CDR3 coding DNA: TGCGCCAGCAGCCATCCTTCGGCAGGCCACAATGAGCAGTTCTTC. V gene TRBV4-1 combines with J gene TRBJ2-1; D gene ambiguous. V lost 3 bases, J lost 5 bases, and 14 bases lay in between. This CDR3 contains 15 residues. Germline V gene sequence: CDR1 MGHRA, CDR2 YSYEKL.

This clone was recorded only once. The V gene is TRBV7-2, the J gene TRBJ1-6; unclear D gene. CDR3 length equals 13 residues. Trimming removed 0 bases at V and 8 bases at J, with 5 bases between. CDR1 and CDR2 from the germline V gene are SGHTA and FQGNSA. In nucleotides, the CDR3 is TGTGCCAGCAGCTTAGCCCGTGATTCACCCCTCCACTTT. Translation gives CASSLARDSPLHF.

This clone was seen only a few times. This chain links TRBV18 with TRBJ1-1; D is unresolved. This CDR3 has 14 residues. With 3 bases removed from V and 4 bases from J, the gap between germline ends came to 12 bases. In germline, CDR1 is KGHSH, CDR2 LQKENI. CDR3 protein: CASSPELRATEAFF. For the CDR3, the DNA is TGTGCCAGCTCACCGGAGTTGAGGGCCACTGAAGCTTTCTTT.

This clone has only one observation. The chain recombines TRBV6-4 with TRBJ2-7, with 7 bases fitting TRBD2. The CDR3 is 15 residues long. Germline CDR1 and CDR2: MRHNA and SNTAGT. V was clipped by 0 bases and J by 4 bases; unmatched bases: 6. CDR3 DNA: TGTGCCAGCAGTGACTCCGGGACTAAAAGATACGAGCAGTACTTC. This sequence encodes CASSDSGTKRYEQYF.

The V and J genes are TRBV5-4 and TRBJ2-5; 7 bases fit TRBD2. The trim removed 4 bases at V and 4 bases at J, leaving 16 bases unmatched. The CDR3 spans 17 residues. From germline, CDR1 is SGHNT and CDR2 YYREEE (reference sequence). The CDR3 protein is CASSLTFTSDGRETQYF. The CDR3 region has the DNA TGTGCCAGCAGCCTCACATTCACTAGCGATGGTAGAGAGACCCAGTACTTC.

A word on this clone: Mismatch with germline at one junction end may stem from a read error. The rearrangement links TRBV7-9 to TRBJ2-5; D is possibly TRBD2 (6 bases). CDR1 is SEHNR, CDR2 FQNEAQ, per germline (reference sequence). CDR3 size: 13 residues. The CDR3 loop reads CSSSLAAAETQYF. CDR3 DNA sequence: TGTTCCAGCAGCTTAGCGGCGGCCGAGACCCAGTACTTC.

This chain joins TRBV7-8 and TRBJ2-3; 7 bases are a match to TRBD2. Germline V gives CDR1 SGHVS, CDR2 FQNEAQ. With V trimmed by 1 base and J by 6 bases, 13 bases remained unmatched. The CDR3 is 17 amino acids. This chain's CDR3 is CASSLGRLAVWGDTQYF. CDR3 DNA sequence: TGTGCCAGCAGCTTAGGTCGACTAGCAGTGTGGGGGGATACGCAGTATTTT.